This T cell receptor beta chain was retrieved from a study of control samples from healthy donors and cancer patients. V shed 0 bases and J shed 5 bases, with 1 base lying between them. CDR3 length: 11 amino acids. The germline V gene has CDR1 SNHLY and CDR2 FYNNEI. Assay: immunoSEQ multiplex PCR; the TCRdb copy retains only in-frame clones and omits some. The repertoire holds 110,000 or so clones, with 90% as singletons. Sequencing used blood. This sequence joins TRBV2 and TRBJ1-2; the D is unclear. The origin of this receptor is a human donor in good health. The donor label of this sample is uncertain. The DNA of the CDR3 is TGTGCCAGCAGTGAAGCGTATGGCTACACCTTC. Translation: CASSEAYGYTF.